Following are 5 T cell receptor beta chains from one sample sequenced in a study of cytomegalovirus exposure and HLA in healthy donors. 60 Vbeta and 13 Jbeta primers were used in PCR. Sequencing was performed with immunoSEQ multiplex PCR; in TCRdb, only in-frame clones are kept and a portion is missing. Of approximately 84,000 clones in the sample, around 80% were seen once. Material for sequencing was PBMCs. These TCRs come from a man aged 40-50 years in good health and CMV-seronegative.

CDR3 amino acids: CSGMDSTNYGYTF. The CDR3 DNA follows: TGCAGCGGTATGGACAGTACAAACTATGGCTACACCTTC. The chain couples TRBV29-1 to TRBJ1-2, with a possible D match to TRBD1 (6 bases). The CDR3 runs 13 residues. V gave up 7 bases and J gave up 2 bases, with 14 bases separating them. Germline V gives CDR1 SQVTM, CDR2 ANQGSEA.

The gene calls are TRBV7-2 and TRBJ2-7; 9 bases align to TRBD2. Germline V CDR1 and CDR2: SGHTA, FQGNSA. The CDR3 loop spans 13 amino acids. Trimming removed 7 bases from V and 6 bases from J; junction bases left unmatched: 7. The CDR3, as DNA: TGTGCCAGCAAACCTAGCGGGATAGGCGAGCAGTACTTC. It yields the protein CASKPSGIGEQYF.

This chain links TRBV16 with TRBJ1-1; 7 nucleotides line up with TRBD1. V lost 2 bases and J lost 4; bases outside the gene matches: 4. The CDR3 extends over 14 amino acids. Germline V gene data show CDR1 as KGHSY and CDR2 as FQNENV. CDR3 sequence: CASSQNSGGTEAFF. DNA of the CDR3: TGTGCCAGCAGCCAAAACTCAGGGGGCACTGAAGCTTTCTTT.

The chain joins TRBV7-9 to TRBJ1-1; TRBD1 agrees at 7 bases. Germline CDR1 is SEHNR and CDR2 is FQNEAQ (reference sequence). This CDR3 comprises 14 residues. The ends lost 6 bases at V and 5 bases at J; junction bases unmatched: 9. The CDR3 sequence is CASSHNRGGTEAFF. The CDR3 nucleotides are TGTGCCAGCAGTCATAACAGGGGTGGGACTGAAGCTTTCTTT.

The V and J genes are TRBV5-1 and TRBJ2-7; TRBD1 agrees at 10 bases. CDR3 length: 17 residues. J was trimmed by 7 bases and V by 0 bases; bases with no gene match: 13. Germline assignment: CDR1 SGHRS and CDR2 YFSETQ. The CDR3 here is CASSLAFRDRGTEEQYF. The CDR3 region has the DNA TGCGCCAGCAGCTTGGCCTTCCGGGACAGGGGAACAGAGGAGCAGTACTTC.